The 4 T cell receptor beta chains below were found in one sample sequenced in a study of shared T cell receptors in the human thymus. Profiled with immunoSEQ multiplex PCR; TCRdb holds only in-frame clones, not every one. The data contain hundreds of thousands of clones, approximately 85% of them singletons. These data also featured in a second study, about human thymus T cells.

What was sequenced was thymocytes. The source of these receptors is a girl under three years old with a congenital heart defect.

V is TRBV15 and J is TRBJ1-2; TRBD1 might be the D (5 bases). CDR3 length: 15 residues. Trimming took off 0 bases at V and 6 bases at J, with 14 bases between the two ends. Looked up from germline, CDR1 is LNHNV and CDR2 is YYDKDF (reference sequence). This CDR3 reads CATSREEGRVHGYTF. The CDR3 nucleotides are TGTGCCACCAGCAGAGAGGAGGGGCGAGTACATGGCTACACCTTC.

This clone was seen more than once but under ten times. V gene TRBV6-6 combines with J gene TRBJ1-1; D may be TRBD1 (5 bases). Germline assignment: CDR1 MNHNY and CDR2 SVGAGI (reference sequence). With 7 bases removed from V and 10 bases from J, the gap between germline ends came to 22 bases. The CDR3 extends over 14 amino acids. The CDR3 is CASTSRTGGGSAFF. The DNA for the CDR3 is TGTGCCAGCACCTCTCGAACGGGGGGTGGTTCAGCTTTCTTT.

CDR3 bases: TGCGCCAGCAGCTTGCCTAGCGGGGACTCGAGCTCCTACAATGAGCAGTTCTTC. The encoded protein is CASSLPSGDSSSYNEQFF. This chain connects TRBV5-1 to TRBJ2-1, with 9 nucleotides matching TRBD2. Germline V gene data show CDR1 as SGHRS and CDR2 as YFSETQ. The CDR3 loop spans 18 amino acids. The junction had 8 bases not matched to a gene; V was cut back by 1 base and J by 0 bases.

The V call is TRBV5-6, the J call TRBJ1-1, with D unresolved. With 0 bases removed from V and 4 bases from J, the gap between germline ends came to 7 bases. Germline V gene data show CDR1 as SGHDT and CDR2 as YYEEEE. The CDR3 is made up of 13 amino acids. The CDR3 is CASSLGAGTEAFF. The CDR3 nucleotides are TGTGCCAGCAGCTTGGGGGCGGGCACTGAAGCTTTCTTT.